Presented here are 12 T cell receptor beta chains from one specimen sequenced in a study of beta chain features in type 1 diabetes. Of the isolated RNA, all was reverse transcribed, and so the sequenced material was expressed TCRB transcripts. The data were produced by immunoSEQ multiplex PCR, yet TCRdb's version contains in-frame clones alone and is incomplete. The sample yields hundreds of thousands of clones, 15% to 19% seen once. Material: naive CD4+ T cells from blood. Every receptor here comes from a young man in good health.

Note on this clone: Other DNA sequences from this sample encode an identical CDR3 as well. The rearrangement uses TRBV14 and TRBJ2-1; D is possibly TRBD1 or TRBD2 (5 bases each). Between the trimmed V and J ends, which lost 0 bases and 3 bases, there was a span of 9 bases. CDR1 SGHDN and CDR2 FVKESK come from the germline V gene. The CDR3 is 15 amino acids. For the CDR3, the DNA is TGTGCCAGCAGCCAAGATCGGGGCAGCTACAATGAGCAGTTCTTC. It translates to CASSQDRGSYNEQFF.

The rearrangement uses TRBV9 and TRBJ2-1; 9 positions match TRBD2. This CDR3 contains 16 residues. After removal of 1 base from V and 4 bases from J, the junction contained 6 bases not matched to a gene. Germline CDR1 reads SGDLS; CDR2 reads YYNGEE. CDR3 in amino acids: CASSVRGLAEYNEQFF. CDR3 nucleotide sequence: TGTGCCAGCAGCGTACGGGGACTAGCAGAGTACAATGAGCAGTTCTTC.

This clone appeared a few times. The CDR3 protein is CASSAPGGDYNEQFF. The CDR3 DNA sequence: TGTGCCAGCAGTGCGCCAGGGGGGGATTACAATGAGCAGTTCTTC. The chain is built from TRBV25-1 and TRBJ2-1, with D perhaps given as TRBD1 or TRBD2 (7 bases each). Germline V CDR1 and CDR2: MGHDK, SYGVNS. V was cut by 4 bases and J by 4 bases, with 14 bases left in between. CDR3 length: 15 amino acids.

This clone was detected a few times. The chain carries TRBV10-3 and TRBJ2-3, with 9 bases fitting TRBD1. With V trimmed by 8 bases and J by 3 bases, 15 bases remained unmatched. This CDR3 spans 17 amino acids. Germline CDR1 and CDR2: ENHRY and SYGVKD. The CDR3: CAISRAHRGRGTDTQYF. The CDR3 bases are TGTGCCATCTCCAGGGCCCACAGGGGGCGAGGAACAGATACGCAGTATTTT.

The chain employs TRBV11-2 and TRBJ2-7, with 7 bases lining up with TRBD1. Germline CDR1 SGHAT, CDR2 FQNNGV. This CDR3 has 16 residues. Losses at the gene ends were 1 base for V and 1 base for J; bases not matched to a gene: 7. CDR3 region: CASSLVGDSGSYEQYF. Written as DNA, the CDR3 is TGTGCCAGCAGCTTAGTTGGGGACAGCGGTTCCTACGAGCAGTACTTC. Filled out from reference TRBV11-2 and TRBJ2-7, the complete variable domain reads EAGVAQSPRYKIIEKRQSVAFWCNPISGHATLYWYQQILGQGPKLLIQFQNNGVVDDSQLPKDRFSAERLKGVDSTLKIQPAKLEDSAVYLCASSLVGDSGSYEQYFGPGTRLTVT.

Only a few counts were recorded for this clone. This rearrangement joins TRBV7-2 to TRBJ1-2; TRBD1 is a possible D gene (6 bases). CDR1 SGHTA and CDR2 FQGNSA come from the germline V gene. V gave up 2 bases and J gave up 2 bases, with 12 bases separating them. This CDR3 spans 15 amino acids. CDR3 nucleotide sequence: TGTGCCAGCAGCTTAAAACAGGGACCAAACTATGGCTACACCTTC. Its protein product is CASSLKQGPNYGYTF.

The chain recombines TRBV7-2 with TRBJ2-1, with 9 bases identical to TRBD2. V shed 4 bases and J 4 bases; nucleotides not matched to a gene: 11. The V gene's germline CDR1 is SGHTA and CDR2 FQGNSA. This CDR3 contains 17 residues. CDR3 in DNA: TGTGCCAGCAGCTCCGATCGACTAGCGGAGACGTACAATGAGCAGTTCTTC. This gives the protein CASSSDRLAETYNEQFF.

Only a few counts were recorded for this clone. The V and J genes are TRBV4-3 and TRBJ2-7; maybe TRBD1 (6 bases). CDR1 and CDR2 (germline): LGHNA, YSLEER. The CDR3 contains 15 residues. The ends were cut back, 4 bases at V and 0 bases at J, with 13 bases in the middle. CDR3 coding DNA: TGCGCCAGCAGCCCACAAAGGGACATCTCCTACGAGCAGTACTTC. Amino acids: CASSPQRDISYEQYF.

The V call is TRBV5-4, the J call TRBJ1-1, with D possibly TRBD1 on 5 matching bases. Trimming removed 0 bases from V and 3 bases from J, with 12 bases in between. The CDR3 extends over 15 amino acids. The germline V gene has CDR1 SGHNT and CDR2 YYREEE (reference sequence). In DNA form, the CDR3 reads TGTGCCAGCAGCTTGGCGTTCACGGGGGACACTGAAGCTTTCTTT. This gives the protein CASSLAFTGDTEAFF.

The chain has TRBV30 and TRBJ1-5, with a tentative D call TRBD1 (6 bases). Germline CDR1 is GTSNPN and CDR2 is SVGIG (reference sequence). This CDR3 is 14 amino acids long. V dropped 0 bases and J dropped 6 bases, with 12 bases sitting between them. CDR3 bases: TGTGCCTGGAGTGTACTAGGGGGGGGTCAGCCCCAGCATTTT. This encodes CAWSVLGGGQPQHF. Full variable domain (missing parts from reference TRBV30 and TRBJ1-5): SQTIHQWPATLVQPVGSPLSLECTVEGTSNPNLYWYRQAAGRGLQLLFYSVGIGQISSEVPQNLSASRPQDRQFILSSKKLLLSDSGFYLCAWSVLGGGQPQHFGDGTRLSIL.

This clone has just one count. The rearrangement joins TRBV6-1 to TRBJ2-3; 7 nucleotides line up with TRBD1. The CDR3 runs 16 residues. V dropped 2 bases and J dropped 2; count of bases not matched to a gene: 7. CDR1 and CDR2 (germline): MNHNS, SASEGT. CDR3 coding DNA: TGTGCCAGCAGTGAATGGGACAGTTGGCTCACAGATACGCAGTATTTT. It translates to CASSEWDSWLTDTQYF.

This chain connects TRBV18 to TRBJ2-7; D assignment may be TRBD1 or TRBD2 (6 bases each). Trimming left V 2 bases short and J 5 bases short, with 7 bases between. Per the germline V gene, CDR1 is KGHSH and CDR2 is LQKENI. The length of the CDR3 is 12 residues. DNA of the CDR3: TGTGCCAGCTCACCAGGGGGGCACGAGCAGTACTTC. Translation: CASSPGGHEQYF. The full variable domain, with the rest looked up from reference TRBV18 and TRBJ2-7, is NAGVMQNPRHLVRRRGQEARLRCSPMKGHSHVYWYRQLPEEGLKFMVYLQKENIIDESGMPKERFSAEFPKEGPSILRIQQVVRGDSAAYFCASSPGGHEQYFGPGTRLTVT.